The T cell receptor beta chain described here comes from a study of blood T cell repertoires in COVID-19. Background on the study: Samples representing acute and convalescent COVID-19 were sourced from the United States, Italy and Spain.

Germline loops: CDR1 SGHTA, CDR2 FQGNSA. Trimming pared 1 base from V and 3 bases from J, leaving 15 bases between. This CDR3 contains 17 residues. Authors' methods: Amplification of reference gene primers was used by the study to estimate nucleated cell counts. This table comes from immunoSEQ multiplex PCR, and its TCRdb copy is limited to in-frame clones, with some not included. V, J and clone size reflect that table, while D and trimming were determined from the DNA. This table has around 100,000 clones, over 65% appearing once. The TCR originated in a human donor in a cohort sampled during active COVID-19. Sequencing input: peripheral blood. The V gene is TRBV7-2, the J gene TRBJ1-4; weak D call: TRBD1 (5 bases). CDR3 DNA: TGTGCCAGCAGCTTAGTGTCAGTGGGGGGGTCTAATGAAAAACTGTTTTTT. Its protein is CASSLVSVGGSNEKLFF.